The 27 T cell receptor beta chains in this list originate from one sample, sequenced in a study of cytomegalovirus exposure and HLA in healthy donors. Measured with immunoSEQ multiplex PCR; TCRdb has only the in-frame clones, and not every one. The sample records about 89,000 clones, approximately 88% being singletons. The sequenced sample consisted of PBMCs. The source of these receptors is a woman aged 18-29 years in good health and CMV-seropositive.

V usage is TRBV28 and J usage is TRBJ2-6, with 10 bases identical to TRBD1. Germline V gene data show CDR1 as MDHEN and CDR2 as SYDVKM. The CDR3 has 19 residues. Trimming took 10 bases from V and 1 from J; bases not matched to a gene: 16. CDR3 sequence reads: CATNRVGQGVRSGANVLTF. The CDR3 nucleotides read TGTGCCACCAACCGGGTTGGACAGGGGGTAAGATCTGGGGCCAACGTCCTGACTTTC.

The rearrangement links TRBV9 to TRBJ2-4, with a weak D call TRBD1 (6 bases). There are 13 residues in the CDR3. The germline gives CDR1 SGDLS, CDR2 YYNGEE. The V end lost 7 bases, the J end lost 1 base, and 9 bases lay between the germline ends. CDR3 in DNA: TGTGCCAGCCAGGGGATCGCCAAAAACATTCAGTACTTC. As protein: CASQGIAKNIQYF.

The genes are TRBV19 and TRBJ1-6; no clear D. This CDR3 has 17 amino acids. Germline V lookup: CDR1 LNHDA, CDR2 SQIVND (reference sequence). V was clipped by 4 bases and J by 9 bases, with 22 bases between them. CDR3 sequence reads: CASSKWSVMESTSPLHF. The CDR3 nucleotides are TGTGCCAGTAGTAAATGGTCGGTTATGGAGTCGACTTCACCCCTCCACTTT.

The V call is TRBV28, the J call TRBJ1-6; D uncertain. The CDR3 runs to 12 residues. V was trimmed by 2 bases and J by 8 bases, leaving 4 bases between them. Germline-derived CDR1 and CDR2 are MDHEN and SYDVKM. DNA of the CDR3: TGTGCCAGCAGTTTAAACTATTCACCCCTCCACTTT. This gives the protein CASSLNYSPLHF.

V usage is TRBV5-1 and J usage is TRBJ2-6, with D uncertain. The ends were cut back, 1 base at V and 3 bases at J, with 8 bases in the middle. Germline V gene sequence: CDR1 SGHRS, CDR2 YFSETQ. The CDR3 runs to 15 residues. CDR3 amino acids: CASSLIPGGANVLTF. DNA for the CDR3: TGCGCCAGCAGCTTGATCCCAGGTGGGGCCAACGTCCTGACTTTC.

V usage is TRBV9 and J usage is TRBJ2-1; 9 bases line up with TRBD2. Per germline, CDR1 SGDLS and CDR2 YYNGEE. The CDR3 runs to 20 residues. Losses at the gene ends were 4 bases for V and 1 base for J; bases not matched to a gene: 18. The chain's CDR3 is CASSSQGLIAGVRSYNEQFF. The CDR3 DNA sequence: TGTGCCAGCAGCTCCCAGGGTTTGATAGCGGGGGTCCGATCCTACAATGAGCAGTTCTTC.

The chain employs TRBV6-1 and TRBJ2-7, with 8 bases fitting TRBD1. V was clipped by 10 bases and J by 2 bases; unmatched bases: 7. CDR3 length equals 13 residues. Germline lookup yields CDR1 MNHNS and CDR2 SASEGT. This CDR3 is CAIAWTGTYEQYF. In DNA, the CDR3 is TGTGCCATTGCCTGGACAGGGACCTACGAGCAGTACTTC.

This sequence joins TRBV7-2 and TRBJ1-1; D gene ambiguous. The ends were cut back, 2 bases at V and 6 bases at J, with 10 bases in the middle. The CDR3 loop spans 13 amino acids. Germline V gene sequence: CDR1 SGHTA, CDR2 FQGNSA. CDR3 nucleotides: TGTGCCAGCAGCTTAACGGGAGCCCCTGAAGCTTTCTTT. The encoded protein is CASSLTGAPEAFF.

The chain employs TRBV5-1 and TRBJ2-7; TRBD1 matches 8 bases. CDR1 is SGHRS, CDR2 YFSETQ, per germline. CDR3 size: 14 residues. The junction had 8 bases not matched to a gene; V was cut back by 4 bases and J by 5 bases. In DNA, the CDR3 is TGCGCCAGCAGCCCCAAGACAGGGGACCACGAGCAGTACTTC. This translates into CASSPKTGDHEQYF.

The genes are TRBV5-1 and TRBJ1-1, with a tentative D call TRBD1 (5 bases). The V gene's germline CDR1 is SGHRS and CDR2 YFSETQ. Trimming stripped 0 bases from V and 5 bases from J, with 11 bases between. The CDR3 length is 14 residues. CDR3 sequence (DNA): TGCGCCAGCAGCTTGGAAGCAGGGCTTACTGAAGCTTTCTTT. Encoded protein: CASSLEAGLTEAFF. Full variable domain (remainder filled in from reference TRBV5-1 and TRBJ1-1): KAGVTQTPRYLIKTRGQQVTLSCSPISGHRSVSWYQQTPGQGLQFLFEYFSETQRNKGNFPGRFSGRQFSNSRSEMNVSTLELGDSALYLCASSLEAGLTEAFFGQGTRLTVV.

The rearrangement joins TRBV4-3 to TRBJ2-3, with 7 nucleotides matching TRBD2. V shed 3 bases and J 0 bases; nucleotides not matched to a gene: 12. Germline V gene sequence: CDR1 LGHNA, CDR2 YSLEER. The CDR3 runs to 18 residues. CDR3 region: CASSQEKWTGGSTDTQYF. CDR3 bases: TGCGCCAGCAGCCAGGAAAAATGGACGGGGGGTAGCACAGATACGCAGTATTTT.

The chain uses TRBV27 and TRBJ1-1; TRBD1 aligns across 11 bases. Trimming removed 5 bases from V and 5 bases from J; junction bases left unmatched: 10. Germline lookup yields CDR1 MNHEY and CDR2 SMNVEV (reference sequence). CDR3 size: 16 residues. The CDR3 region has the DNA TGTGCCAGCAGTGCAAGGGACAGGGGGTTAGGGACTGAAGCTTTCTTT. Translating it yields CASSARDRGLGTEAFF.

J is TRBJ1-4 and V is TRBV7-2, with TRBD1 identical over 9 bases. The V segment lost 0 bases and the J segment 8 bases; nucleotides outside the gene matches: 4. The CDR3 has 15 amino acids. Germline V gene data show CDR1 as SGHTA and CDR2 as FQGNSA. CDR3 residues: CASSLAGQGGEKLFF. CDR3 nucleotide sequence: TGTGCCAGCAGCTTAGCGGGACAGGGAGGCGAAAAACTGTTTTTT.

The rearrangement links TRBV9 to TRBJ2-2, with D possibly TRBD2 on 6 matching bases. The V and J ends lost 0 bases and 7 bases respectively, with 13 bases between them. Germline V gives CDR1 SGDLS, CDR2 YYNGEE. The CDR3 contains 15 residues. The CDR3: CASSVGVSSGGELFF. CDR3 nucleotide sequence: TGTGCCAGCAGCGTAGGAGTGAGTAGCGGCGGGGAGCTGTTTTTT.

The rearrangement uses TRBV21-1 and TRBJ2-7; the listed D gene, TRBD1, was not tested against the DNA. TRBV21-1 corresponds to a pseudogene. CDR3 length: 16 residues. This chain's CDR3 is CASSKGAGTGRGEQYF. The CDR3 DNA follows: TGTGCCAGCAGCAAAGGGGCCGGGACAGGGCGCGGCGAGCAGTACTTC.

This clone has only a few counts. The V and J genes are TRBV2 and TRBJ2-2; D might be TRBD1 (5 bases). The CDR3 loop spans 14 amino acids. Germline V gene sequence: CDR1 SNHLY, CDR2 FYNNEI. Trimming took 7 bases from V and 7 from J, leaving 16 bases between them. The chain's CDR3 is CASIVQGSSGELFF. As DNA, the CDR3 is TGTGCCAGCATCGTCCAGGGATCGAGCGGGGAGCTGTTTTTT.

The V gene is TRBV19, the J gene TRBJ2-6; D unresolved. Germline V gene lookup returns CDR1 LNHDA and CDR2 SQIVND (reference sequence). The CDR3 is 15 amino acids. Trimming removed 3 bases at V and 2 bases at J, with 8 bases between. In nucleotides, the CDR3 is TGTGCCAGTAGTATCGCGCAAACTGGGGCCAACGTCCTGACTTTC. This translates into CASSIAQTGANVLTF.

The chain carries TRBV5-1 and TRBJ2-3; TRBD1 might be the D (7 bases). CDR3 length equals 15 residues. Trimming removed 3 bases at V and 3 bases at J, with 14 bases between. Germline V gives CDR1 SGHRS, CDR2 YFSETQ. The CDR3 DNA reads TGCGCCAGCAGCTCAACAGGGGAGGTTACAGATACGCAGTATTTT. Its translation is CASSSTGEVTDTQYF.

The chain has TRBV19 and TRBJ1-2; the match to TRBD1 covers 7 bases. J gave up 4 bases and V 2 bases, and 1 base lay outside the gene matches. This CDR3 spans 13 amino acids. CDR1 is LNHDA, CDR2 SQIVND, per germline (reference sequence). DNA for the CDR3: TGTGCCAGTAGTATAAACAGGGGCTATGGCTACACCTTC. This sequence encodes CASSINRGYGYTF.

The V gene is TRBV5-1, the J gene TRBJ1-4, with 9 bases identical to TRBD1. Germline loops: CDR1 SGHRS, CDR2 YFSETQ. Trimming at V came to 5 bases and at J to 5 bases, leaving 4 bases not matched to a gene. The CDR3 consists of 14 residues. CDR3 coding DNA: TGCGCCAGCAGTGATGGACAGGGGAATGAAAAACTGTTTTTT. It encodes CASSDGQGNEKLFF.

The chain joins TRBV15 to TRBJ1-5; a possible D gene is TRBD1 (5 bases). The CDR3 loop spans 15 amino acids. Germline V gives CDR1 LNHNV, CDR2 YYDKDF (reference sequence). V was clipped by 6 bases and J by 0 bases, with 12 bases between them. DNA for the CDR3: TGTGCCACCAGGGGAGGGACCGATAGCAATCAGCCCCAGCATTTT. Protein product: CATRGGTDSNQPQHF.

V and J are TRBV15 and TRBJ2-7, with a weak D call TRBD1 (5 bases). CDR3 length equals 12 residues. V was pared by 3 bases and J by 4 bases, with 7 bases between. The V gene's germline CDR1 is LNHNV and CDR2 YYDKDF (reference sequence). In DNA, the CDR3 is TGTGCCACCAGCAGCCAGGGTTACGAGCAGTACTTC. Encoded protein: CATSSQGYEQYF.

This clone is a singleton in its sample. The rearrangement links TRBV10-3 to TRBJ2-5; 8 bases line up with TRBD1. CDR3 length: 16 residues. Germline assignment: CDR1 ENHRY and CDR2 SYGVKD. The trim removed 3 bases at V and 1 base at J, leaving 7 bases unmatched. The CDR3 is CAISDRAGGLQETQYF. The CDR3 nucleotides are TGTGCCATCAGTGATAGGGCAGGGGGCCTCCAAGAGACCCAGTACTTC.

V and J are TRBV2 and TRBJ2-5, with TRBD2 matching over 11 bases. CDR3 size: 17 residues. V dropped 3 bases and J dropped 2; count of bases not matched to a gene: 8. The germline V gene encodes CDR1 SNHLY and CDR2 FYNNEI. CDR3 in DNA: TGTGCCAGCAGTGAGACGATGGGACTAGCGGCTCAAGAGACCCAGTACTTC. Residues: CASSETMGLAAQETQYF.

Worth noting for this clone: At one of its ends the junction is not consistent with the germline gene, which may arise from a read error. The CDR3 here is CASTEDRPWARNF. CDR3 bases: TGCGCCAGCACCGAGGACAGGCCTTGGGCAAGGAATTTT. The J gene is TRBJ1-5, the V gene TRBV10-1; TRBD1 agrees at 7 bases. The CDR3 totals 13 residues. CDR1 and CDR2 (germline): WNHNN, SYGVQD (reference sequence).

The chain couples TRBV6-5 to TRBJ1-1, with D possibly matching TRBD1 (5 bases). V dropped 1 base and J dropped 6 bases, with 15 bases sitting between them. Looked up from germline, CDR1 is MNHEY and CDR2 is SVGAGI. This CDR3 has 15 amino acids. The CDR3: CASSYWGGEGPEAFF. The CDR3 nucleotides read TGTGCCAGCAGTTACTGGGGGGGAGAAGGCCCTGAAGCTTTCTTT.

The chain recombines TRBV19 with TRBJ1-4, with 7 positions matching TRBD1. The germline V gene has CDR1 LNHDA and CDR2 SQIVND (reference sequence). This CDR3 spans 14 amino acids. Germline trimming cut 6 bases from V and 8 bases from J; bases unmatched to any gene: 9. CDR3 sequence (DNA): TGTGCCAGTAGCGTAGGAGGGGGCGGCGAAAAACTGTTTTTT. Translated: CASSVGGGGEKLFF.